The T cell receptor (beta chain) described here comes from a study of shared clonotypes between healthy human individuals. V shed 2 bases and J shed 7 bases, with 14 bases lying between them. The CDR3 totals 14 residues. The germline V gene encodes CDR1 MNHEY and CDR2 SMNVEV (reference sequence). Concerning this clone itself: The target antigen is unknown.

Study observations and caveats: Relative to memory subsets, naive subsets generally showed larger estimated richness. Clonotypes which were not shared had lower generation probabilities than clonotypes that all four donors shared.

TCRdb keeps only in-frame clones here, not all; method: immunoSEQ multiplex PCR. The sample carries about 960,000 clones, 76% recorded once. This TCR was recovered from a man aged 18 to 35 in good health. V usage is TRBV27 and J usage is TRBJ1-2; TRBD1 might be the D (5 bases). The sequenced sample was memory CD4+ T cells sorted from blood. Described subset: CD45RA-negative fraction. The DNA for the CDR3 is TGTGCCAGCAGTTTAGGTCAGGGAGTGAGTGGCTACACCTTC. Amino acids: CASSLGQGVSGYTF.